The 9 T cell receptor beta chains reported below all come from one sample, sequenced in a study of shared clonotypes between healthy human individuals. Only in-frame clones appear in the TCRdb table, and some are missing; sequencing was by immunoSEQ multiplex PCR. The sample has about 1.5 million clones; approximately 98% are singletons. Sample: naive CD4+ T cells sorted from blood. Subset noted: CD45RA+ positively selected. These receptors originate from a man aged 25-40 years in good health.

This clone was observed once. This sequence joins TRBV4-1 and TRBJ1-3, with TRBD1 matching over 7 bases. In germline, CDR1 is MGHRA, CDR2 YSYEKL. V trimming: 3 bases; J trimming: 8 bases; junction bases outside the gene matches: 10. The CDR3 runs to 15 residues. CDR3 in DNA: TGCGCCAGCAGCCAGACCTCTGACAGGGTATACACCATATATTTT. Amino acids: CASSQTSDRVYTIYF.

DNA of the CDR3: TGTGCCATCAGTGAAATAGTAAATTCCTACGAGCAGTACTTC. Translation gives CAISEIVNSYEQYF. V is TRBV10-3 and J is TRBJ2-7; D remains unclear. The V end lost 3 bases, the J end lost 1 base, and 10 bases lay between the germline ends. This CDR3 contains 14 residues. CDR1 is ENHRY, CDR2 SYGVKD, per germline.

This sequence joins TRBV25-1 and TRBJ1-1, with D possibly matching TRBD1 (6 bases). The germline V and J ends were trimmed by 0 bases and 7 bases, with 15 bases remaining between them. CDR1 is MGHDK and CDR2 is SYGVNS in the germline V gene. CDR3 size: 15 residues. Here the CDR3 reads CASSEYGGPTNEAFF. Written as DNA, the CDR3 is TGTGCCAGCAGTGAATACGGGGGGCCGACTAATGAAGCTTTCTTT.

The gene calls are TRBV6-5 and TRBJ2-7; no clear D. Looked up from germline, CDR1 is MNHEY and CDR2 is SVGAGI. The V and J ends lost 0 bases and 6 bases respectively, with 9 bases between them. This CDR3 has 13 amino acids. This CDR3 reads CASSYSIPGEQYF. DNA for the CDR3: TGTGCCAGCAGTTACTCGATTCCGGGCGAGCAGTACTTC.

This rearrangement joins TRBV5-6 to TRBJ1-5, with 9 bases fitting TRBD1. The germline V gene has CDR1 SGHDT and CDR2 YYEEEE. The V gene end was trimmed by 3 bases and the J gene end by 0 bases; junction bases not matched to a gene: 13. There are 19 residues in the CDR3. CDR3 nucleotides: TGTGCCAGCAGCTCCTACGGGACAGGGTATACTCCTAGCAATCAGCCCCAGCATTTT. Its translation: CASSSYGTGYTPSNQPQHF. The variable domain in full, completed from reference TRBV5-6 and TRBJ1-5, reads DAGVTQSPTHLIKTRGQQVTLRCSPKSGHDTVSWYQQALGQGPQFIFQYYEEEERQRGNFPDRFSGHQFPNYSSELNVNALLLGDSALYLCASSSYGTGYTPSNQPQHFGDGTRLSIL.

Comment on this clone: Other DNA sequences in the same sample also yield this CDR3. This chain links TRBV15 with TRBJ2-7; D perhaps matches TRBD1 (5 bases). V was clipped by 0 bases and J by 5 bases, with 8 bases between them. CDR3 size: 13 residues. Germline V gives CDR1 LNHNV, CDR2 YYDKDF (reference sequence). This CDR3 is CATSRDLGDEQYF. DNA for the CDR3: TGTGCCACCAGCAGAGATTTAGGGGACGAGCAGTACTTC.

The rearrangement uses TRBV7-2 and TRBJ2-3, with 8 bases fitting TRBD1. The V gene's germline CDR1 is SGHTA and CDR2 FQGNSA. The V segment lost 8 bases and the J segment 3 bases; nucleotides outside the gene matches: 7. The CDR3 loop spans 14 amino acids. For the CDR3, the DNA is TGTGCCAGCCGCCCGGACAGGGCGACAGATACGCAGTATTTT. It codes for CASRPDRATDTQYF.

CDR3 sequence (DNA): TGTGCCAGCAGATCAACAGGGGGAGTTGCCGAAAAACTGTTTTTT. Protein sequence: CASRSTGGVAEKLFF. This chain connects TRBV6-5 to TRBJ1-4; 8 positions match TRBD1. Unmatched junction bases numbered 11, after V lost 6 bases and J lost 8 bases. Germline V gene sequence: CDR1 MNHEY, CDR2 SVGAGI. The CDR3 has 15 residues.

This sequence joins TRBV28 and TRBJ2-7, with 10 bases fitting TRBD1. In germline, CDR1 is MDHEN, CDR2 SYDVKM. This CDR3 spans 13 amino acids. J lost 9 bases, V lost 11 bases, and 13 bases had no gene match. DNA for the CDR3: TGTGCCTCCAGGGGACAGGGGTTTAGCGGGCAGTACTTC. Translated: CASRGQGFSGQYF. The full variable domain, rest sourced from reference TRBV28 and TRBJ2-7, is DVKVTQSSRYLVKRTGEKVFLECVQDMDHENMFWYRQDPGLGLRLIYFSYDVKMKEKGDIPEGYSVSREKKERFSLILESASTNQTSMYLCASRGQGFSGQYFGPGTRLTVT.